Listed here are 26 T cell receptor beta chains from one sample, sequenced in a study of T cell changes during pregnancy in multiple sclerosis. Repertoires were generated with immunoSEQ multiplex PCR, while TCRdb's copy carries only in-frame clones and drops some. The sample has fewer than 50,000 clones, more than 90% seen once; the top ten hold 5% to 6%. The input for sequencing was CD8+ T cells from peripheral blood mononuclear cells, taken in the third trimester of pregnancy. The receptors shown here come from a female donor with multiple sclerosis, enrolled in a pregnancy study.

The V and J genes are TRBV6-1 and TRBJ2-7; 9 bases line up with TRBD2. Germline values: CDR1 MNHNS, CDR2 SASEGT. The CDR3 sequence is 15 residues long. V lost 0 bases, J lost 5 bases, and 5 bases stayed unmatched. The CDR3 DNA reads as TGTGCCAGCAGTGAAGCTTTAGCGGGAGCCCACGAGCAGTACTTC. This encodes CASSEALAGAHEQYF.

This clone came up once. The chain employs TRBV9 and TRBJ2-3; 8 positions match TRBD1. Germline-derived CDR1 and CDR2 are SGDLS and YYNGEE. This CDR3 region has 15 residues. V trimming: 3 bases; J trimming: 3 bases; junction bases outside the gene matches: 6. The CDR3 nucleotides read TGTGCCAGCAGCGCCCAGGGGGCTTGGACAGATACGCAGTATTTT. This codes for CASSAQGAWTDTQYF.

The chain links TRBV10-3 to TRBJ2-1, with TRBD2 matching 14 bases. This CDR3 has 20 amino acids. After removal of 4 bases from V and 8 bases from J, the junction contained 19 bases not matched to a gene. In germline, CDR1 is ENHRY, CDR2 SYGVKD. The DNA for the CDR3 is TGTGCCATCAGTGGTTCGTCCGGGACTAGCGGGAGCTACTACAGGGATGAGCAGTTCTTC. Translated, it gives CAISGSSGTSGSYYRDEQFF.

The genes are TRBV11-2 and TRBJ2-5; TRBD2 might be the D (7 bases). Germline assignment: CDR1 SGHAT and CDR2 FQNNGV. This CDR3 is built from 13 residues. Trimming stripped 5 bases from V and 4 bases from J, with 11 bases between. This CDR3 reads CASSPAGAETQYF. The CDR3 DNA is TGTGCCAGCAGCCCCGCGGGGGCAGAGACCCAGTACTTC.

The chain uses TRBV19 and TRBJ1-1; D is unresolved. V was trimmed by 7 bases and J by 1 base, leaving 13 bases between them. Looked up from germline, CDR1 is LNHDA and CDR2 is SQIVND (reference sequence). CDR3 length: 14 residues. The CDR3 DNA is TGTGCCAGTACCCCCAGCGCTGAGAACACTGAAGCTTTCTTT. It is translated as CASTPSAENTEAFF.

The chain recombines TRBV19 with TRBJ2-7; D possibly corresponds to TRBD1 (7 bases). V lost 3 bases and J 4 bases, leaving 13 bases between the germline ends. Germline CDR1 and CDR2: LNHDA and SQIVND (reference sequence). This CDR3 spans 14 amino acids. For the CDR3, the DNA is TGTGCCAGTAGTATCACGGCAGGGGGGTACGAGCAGTACTTC. Protein product: CASSITAGGYEQYF.

J is TRBJ2-3 and V is TRBV18; TRBD1 matches 7 bases. Trimming took 3 bases from V and 5 from J; bases not matched to a gene: 8. This CDR3 has 15 amino acids. Germline-derived CDR1 and CDR2 are KGHSH and LQKENI. The CDR3, as DNA: TGTGCCAGCTCACCTCGACAGGGCATGGAAGATACGCAGTATTTT. It yields the protein CASSPRQGMEDTQYF.

About this clone: Other DNA sequences in this sample translate to the same CDR3. V and J are TRBV27 and TRBJ2-7, with D maybe TRBD2 (6 bases). The V end was cut by 3 bases, the J end by 10 bases, with 16 bases between. Germline CDR1 reads MNHEY; CDR2 reads SMNVEV (reference sequence). There are 13 residues in the CDR3. This chain's CDR3 is CASSFRREGEQYF. CDR3 in DNA: TGTGCCAGCAGTTTTCGGAGGGAAGGTGAACAGTACTTC.

The chain couples TRBV15 to TRBJ1-5, with 8 bases fitting TRBD1. J lost 3 bases, V lost 6 bases, and 4 bases had no gene match. The germline gives CDR1 LNHNV, CDR2 YYDKDF (reference sequence). The CDR3 runs 14 residues. The chain's CDR3 is CATRQTGDNQPQHF. DNA of the CDR3: TGTGCCACCAGGCAGACAGGGGACAATCAGCCCCAGCATTTT.

The CDR3 loop is CASSQGLEVSYNEQFF. As DNA, the CDR3 is TGTGCCAGCAGCCAAGGATTAGAAGTATCCTACAATGAGCAGTTCTTC. V usage is TRBV4-2 and J usage is TRBJ2-1; D unclear. Germline V gene lookup returns CDR1 LGHNA and CDR2 YNFKEQ. V lost 1 base and J lost 1, with 11 bases in between. This CDR3 comprises 16 residues.

This clone was recorded once. The CDR3 here is CASSWGTSGLSLKHEQYF. Here the CDR3 DNA reads TGTGCCAGCAGCTGGGGGACTAGCGGGCTTTCACTTAAGCACGAGCAGTACTTC. The V gene is TRBV5-4, the J gene TRBJ2-7; 12 bases align to TRBD2. CDR3 length: 18 amino acids. Germline assignment: CDR1 SGHNT and CDR2 YYREEE (reference sequence). The J segment lost 5 bases and the V segment lost 3 bases, leaving 15 bases of the junction unmatched.

The chain employs TRBV5-6 and TRBJ2-1; TRBD2 is a possible D gene (8 bases). Trimming cost V 3 bases and J 11 bases, with 18 bases left between them. This CDR3 has 14 residues. Germline CDR1 and CDR2: SGHDT and YYEEEE. As DNA, the CDR3 is TGTGCCAGCAGCTACCGGGAGGGAGGGGGCAAGCAGTTCTTC. Protein product: CASSYREGGGKQFF.

This chain joins TRBV7-9 and TRBJ2-7, with TRBD1 matching over 8 bases. The J segment lost 1 base and the V segment lost 5 bases, leaving 4 bases of the junction unmatched. The CDR3 spans 14 residues. Germline loops: CDR1 SEHNR, CDR2 FQNEAQ (reference sequence). CDR3 loop: CASSGGTGSYEQYF. CDR3 in DNA: TGTGCCAGCAGCGGAGGGACAGGTTCCTACGAGCAGTACTTC. Drawing the rest from reference TRBV7-9 and TRBJ2-7, the complete variable domain is DTGVSQNPRHKITKRGQNVTFRCDPISEHNRLYWYRQTLGQGPEFLTYFQNEAQLEKSRLLSDRFSAERPKGSFSTLEIQRTEQGDSAMYLCASSGGTGSYEQYFGPGTRLTVT.

There are a few counts of this clone. J is TRBJ1-5 and V is TRBV15; D not resolved. CDR3 length: 14 amino acids. CDR1 and CDR2 (germline): LNHNV, YYDKDF (reference sequence). The V and J ends lost 3 bases and 1 base respectively, with 7 bases between them. In nucleotides, the CDR3 is TGTGCCACCAGCAGTGTAGAAAGCAATCAGCCCCAGCATTTT. This sequence encodes CATSSVESNQPQHF.

The rearrangement uses TRBV14 and TRBJ2-1; possibly TRBD2 for D (6 bases). Germline V CDR1 and CDR2: SGHDN, FVKESK. V was clipped by 11 bases and J by 8 bases, with 13 bases between them. The CDR3 contains 11 residues. Here the CDR3 reads CARDGRDEQFF. In DNA form, the CDR3 reads TGTGCCCGGGACGGGAGAGATGAGCAGTTCTTC.

The V gene is TRBV5-5, the J gene TRBJ2-7, with 7 bases that match TRBD1. The CDR3 covers 14 residues. Trimming took 2 bases from V and 1 from J; bases not matched to a gene: 3. The V gene's germline CDR1 is SGHKS and CDR2 YYEKEE (reference sequence). CDR3 residues: CASSFLQGSYEQYF. CDR3 in DNA: TGTGCCAGCAGCTTCTTACAGGGGTCCTACGAGCAGTACTTC.

The chain recombines TRBV20-1 with TRBJ2-5; 7 nucleotides line up with TRBD1. This CDR3 region has 11 residues. The germline CDR1 and CDR2 sequences are DFQATT and SNEGSKA (reference sequence). With 2 bases clipped from V and 11 bases from J, the junction kept 5 bases outside the gene matches. CDR3 nucleotide sequence: TGCAGTGCTAGATTAGACAGGGAGCAGTACTTC. It codes for CSARLDREQYF.

The gene calls are TRBV6-1 and TRBJ2-7; the D gene is possibly TRBD1 (6 bases). The CDR3 has 13 amino acids. V lost 8 bases to trimming and J lost 2 bases, with 13 bases between them. Per germline, CDR1 MNHNS and CDR2 SASEGT. The CDR3 DNA reads TGTGCCAGCTCGGCAGGGGCCACCTACGAGCAGTACTTC. This encodes CASSAGATYEQYF.

The V gene is TRBV27, the J gene TRBJ2-7; D is possibly TRBD1 (6 bases). The V gene's germline CDR1 is MNHEY and CDR2 SMNVEV (reference sequence). With 5 bases removed from V and 2 bases from J, the gap between germline ends came to 13 bases. This CDR3 contains 14 residues. CDR3 in amino acids: CASSPDKGAYEQYF. The CDR3 nucleotides are TGTGCCAGCAGTCCGGACAAGGGGGCCTACGAGCAGTACTTC.

The chain is built from TRBV7-3 and TRBJ2-3; D is perhaps TRBD1 (5 bases). Per the germline V gene, CDR1 is SGHTA and CDR2 is FQGTGA. The CDR3 is 13 residues long. Trimming cost V 4 bases and J 1 base, with 6 bases left between them. CDR3 residues: CASSSRGTDTQYF. Here the CDR3 DNA reads TGTGCCAGCAGCTCCAGGGGCACAGATACGCAGTATTTT.

This clone has only one observation. V is TRBV29-1 and J is TRBJ2-2; 8 bases fit TRBD2. The CDR3 length is 13 residues. J lost 4 bases, V lost 3 bases, and 1 base had no gene match. Germline V gene sequence: CDR1 SQVTM, CDR2 ANQGSEA. CDR3 DNA: TGCAGCGTTGATACTAGCGGCACCGGGGAGCTGTTTTTT. This translates into CSVDTSGTGELFF.

V and J are TRBV11-3 and TRBJ2-3; 7 positions match TRBD2. V lost 3 bases to trimming and J lost 4 bases; unmatched junction nucleotides: 7. From germline, CDR1 is SGHNT and CDR2 YENEEA. The CDR3 extends over 15 amino acids. DNA for the CDR3: TGTGCCAGCAGCTTGGAGGGAGGGCCGGCAGATACGCAGTATTTT. This encodes CASSLEGGPADTQYF. The whole variable domain, filled in from reference TRBV11-3 and TRBJ2-3, reads EAGVVQSPRYKIIEKKQPVAFWCNPISGHNTLYWYLQNLGQGPELLIRYENEEAVDDSQLPKDRFSAERLKGVDSTLKIQPAELGDSAVYLCASSLEGGPADTQYFGPGTRLTVL.

The gene calls are TRBV30 and TRBJ2-2; D might be TRBD2 (6 bases). The ends were cut back, 0 bases at V and 5 bases at J, with 16 bases in the middle. The CDR3 loop spans 16 amino acids. Per germline, CDR1 GTSNPN and CDR2 SVGIG (reference sequence). The CDR3 DNA sequence: TGTGCCTGGAGTGTAACACCGACTAGAGGGACCGGGGAGCTGTTTTTT. Protein sequence: CAWSVTPTRGTGELFF.

The V and J genes are TRBV9 and TRBJ2-7; 7 bases are a match to TRBD1. Unmatched junction bases numbered 7, after V lost 10 bases and J lost 0 bases. From germline, CDR1 is SGDLS and CDR2 YYNGEE. The CDR3 is made up of 13 amino acids. The CDR3 DNA sequence: TGTGCCGCTAGGGGGCAGCGCTCCTACGAGCAGTACTTC. Translated: CAARGQRSYEQYF.

This chain connects TRBV13 to TRBJ2-7; 12 nucleotides line up with TRBD1. Germline-derived CDR1 and CDR2 are PRHDT and FYEKMQ (reference sequence). The V gene end was trimmed by 3 bases and the J gene end by 4 bases; junction bases not matched to a gene: 1. This CDR3 contains 14 residues. CDR3 DNA sequence: TGTGCCAGCAGCTTGGGACAGGGGGCTTACGAGCAGTACTTC. This sequence encodes CASSLGQGAYEQYF. The variable domain in full, with the rest retrieved from reference TRBV13 and TRBJ2-7, is AAGVIQSPRHLIKEKRETATLKCYPIPRHDTVYWYQQGPGQDPQFLISFYEKMQSDKGSIPDRFSAQQFSDYHSELNMSSLELGDSALYFCASSLGQGAYEQYFGPGTRLTVT.

The J gene is TRBJ2-3, the V gene TRBV13, with 7 positions matching TRBD2. V shed 3 bases, J shed 0 bases, and the junction held 6 bases outside the gene matches. The CDR3 is made up of 16 amino acids. The germline gives CDR1 PRHDT, CDR2 FYEKMQ (reference sequence). The CDR3 reads CASSLSSGPSTDTQYF. The CDR3 bases are TGTGCCAGCAGCTTGTCTAGCGGACCAAGCACAGATACGCAGTATTTT.